These 32 T cell receptor beta chains share one sample of origin, sequenced in a study of Tregs in tolerant kidney transplant recipients. Repertoires were generated with immunoSEQ multiplex PCR, while TCRdb's copy carries only in-frame clones and drops some. Here the sample spans tens of thousands of clones, approximately 94% being singletons. The sequencing input was CD8+ T cells from blood. The receptor set was obtained from a human donor in good health.

The chain carries TRBV14 and TRBJ2-7, with D possibly being TRBD2 (5 bases). CDR1 is SGHDN and CDR2 is FVKESK in the germline V gene. The CDR3 spans 12 residues. Trimming stripped 5 bases from V and 3 bases from J, with 8 bases between. The DNA of the CDR3 is TGTGCCAGCAGCACGGGATTCTACGAGCAGTACTTC. Translating it yields CASSTGFYEQYF.

The gene calls are TRBV2 and TRBJ1-1; 7 positions match TRBD1. J was trimmed by 2 bases and V by 4 bases; bases with no gene match: 4. CDR3 length equals 14 residues. Germline values: CDR1 SNHLY, CDR2 FYNNEI. The CDR3 DNA follows: TGTGCCAGCAGTGTCAGGGGGGATAACACTGAAGCTTTCTTT. Its protein product is CASSVRGDNTEAFF. The variable domain in full, with the rest retrieved from reference TRBV2 and TRBJ1-1, is EPEVTQTPSHQVTQMGQEVILRCVPISNHLYFYWYRQILGQKVEFLVSFYNNEISEKSEIFDDQFSVERPDGSNFTLKIRSTKLEDSAMYFCASSVRGDNTEAFFGQGTRLTVV.

The CDR3 loop reads CASSYSKWGRGTEAFF. The DNA for the CDR3 is TGTGCCAGCAGTTACTCGAAGTGGGGCCGGGGGACTGAAGCTTTCTTT. This sequence joins TRBV6-5 and TRBJ1-1, with TRBD1 as a possible D gene (5 bases). With 0 bases removed from V and 5 bases from J, the gap between germline ends came to 16 bases. The CDR3 runs to 16 residues. Germline values: CDR1 MNHEY, CDR2 SVGAGI.

The chain links TRBV19 to TRBJ2-7; TRBD2 aligns across 12 bases. The CDR3 consists of 13 residues. V lost 3 bases and J lost 6; bases outside the gene matches: 0. Germline V lookup: CDR1 LNHDA, CDR2 SQIVND (reference sequence). In nucleotides, the CDR3 is TGTGCCAGTAGTATGACTAGCGGGGGCGAGCAGTACTTC. Protein sequence: CASSMTSGGEQYF.

The V gene is TRBV7-9, the J gene TRBJ2-5, with D perhaps matching TRBD2 (6 bases). The CDR3 contains 14 residues. The germline V gene has CDR1 SEHNR and CDR2 FQNEAQ (reference sequence). V lost 4 bases to trimming and J lost 2 bases, with 11 bases between them. The CDR3 DNA follows: TGTGCCAGCAGCTCATGGGGGGATCAAGAGACCCAGTACTTC. Its protein is CASSSWGDQETQYF.

This chain uses TRBV7-8 with TRBJ1-1; 7 bases line up with TRBD1. The CDR3 has 16 amino acids. Trimming removed 5 bases from V and 1 base from J; junction bases left unmatched: 10. Germline CDR1 is SGHVS and CDR2 is FQNEAQ. Here the CDR3 reads CASSRPLDRENTEAFF. CDR3 DNA: TGTGCCAGCAGCCGGCCCTTAGACAGGGAGAACACTGAAGCTTTCTTT.

This rearrangement joins TRBV7-9 to TRBJ2-1, with D uncertain. V lost 3 bases and J lost 3, with 15 bases in between. CDR3 length equals 16 residues. Per the germline V gene, CDR1 is SEHNR and CDR2 is FQNEAQ (reference sequence). The CDR3 is CASSFPPERLYNEQFF. The CDR3 DNA sequence: TGTGCCAGCAGCTTCCCCCCGGAGCGCCTCTACAATGAGCAGTTCTTC. Complete variable domain (other parts from reference TRBV7-9 and TRBJ2-1): DTGVSQNPRHKITKRGQNVTFRCDPISEHNRLYWYRQTLGQGPEFLTYFQNEAQLEKSRLLSDRFSAERPKGSFSTLEIQRTEQGDSAMYLCASSFPPERLYNEQFFGPGTRLTVL.

The chain has TRBV7-6 and TRBJ2-1; D possibly matches TRBD1 or TRBD2 (6 bases each). Germline CDR1 and CDR2: SGHVS and FNYEAQ. The CDR3 consists of 16 residues. Trimming cost V 1 base and J 4 bases, with 14 bases left between them. Written as DNA, the CDR3 is TGTGCCAGCAGCTTAGAGGGGGGACCTAGATACAATGAGCAGTTCTTC. It is translated as CASSLEGGPRYNEQFF.

This chain uses TRBV5-4 with TRBJ1-2, with a tentative D call TRBD1 (5 bases). Germline CDR1 and CDR2: SGHNT and YYREEE (reference sequence). This CDR3 comprises 14 residues. Trimming removed 4 bases at V and 3 bases at J, with 13 bases between. CDR3 sequence reads: CASSGSGKDYGYTF. The CDR3, as DNA: TGTGCCAGCAGCGGGTCAGGGAAGGACTATGGCTACACCTTC.

The chain uses TRBV4-2 and TRBJ2-7; 7 nucleotides agree with TRBD1. V lost 0 bases and J lost 4; bases outside the gene matches: 6. This CDR3 contains 15 residues. CDR1 LGHNA and CDR2 YNFKEQ come from the germline V gene. This chain's CDR3 is CASSQDLGGNYEQYF. Written as DNA, the CDR3 is TGTGCCAGCAGCCAAGATTTAGGGGGCAATTACGAGCAGTACTTC.

This chain connects TRBV7-7 to TRBJ2-4, with 10 bases that match TRBD1. CDR3 length: 19 amino acids. The ends lost 2 bases at V and 4 bases at J; junction bases unmatched: 14. Per the germline V gene, CDR1 is SSHAT and CDR2 is FNYEAQ (reference sequence). CDR3 coding DNA: TGTGCCAGCAGCTTACCGCTGGAGGGGACAGGGGATGGGAAAAACATTCAGTACTTC. Translated, it gives CASSLPLEGTGDGKNIQYF.

The chain carries TRBV2 and TRBJ2-3; D is possibly TRBD2 (5 bases). The V and J ends lost 3 bases and 0 bases respectively, with 16 bases between them. Looked up from germline, CDR1 is SNHLY and CDR2 is FYNNEI. This CDR3 has 17 amino acids. CDR3 in DNA: TGTGCCAGCAGTGATCTACCGGCACTAGTGAGCACAGATACGCAGTATTTT. Its protein is CASSDLPALVSTDTQYF.

V usage is TRBV30 and J usage is TRBJ2-1, with D maybe TRBD2 (6 bases). Germline V gene data show CDR1 as GTSNPN and CDR2 as SVGIG (reference sequence). The CDR3 has 12 residues. Trimming took off 0 bases at V and 13 bases at J, with 13 bases between the two ends. DNA of the CDR3: TGTGCCTGGAGTGTTGGGACTGGCGGACAGTTCTTC. Translating gives CAWSVGTGGQFF.

The rearrangement links TRBV10-1 to TRBJ2-7; D remains ambiguous. Germline V gives CDR1 WNHNN, CDR2 SYGVQD (reference sequence). Trimming removed 3 bases from V and 6 bases from J, with 21 bases in between. This CDR3 contains 16 residues. The CDR3 bases are TGCGCCAGCAGTGATCTTATAGACGAATTCCAAGGCGAGCAGTACTTC. Translated: CASSDLIDEFQGEQYF.

The V and J genes are TRBV6-5 and TRBJ2-7; D remains ambiguous. Germline lookup yields CDR1 MNHEY and CDR2 SVGAGI. V dropped 10 bases and J dropped 0 bases, with 7 bases sitting between them. The CDR3 spans 11 residues. CDR3 in DNA: TGTGCCACCTCGAGCTCCTACGAGCAGTACTTC. The encoded protein is CATSSSYEQYF.

The J gene is TRBJ2-2, the V gene TRBV2; 9 nucleotides line up with TRBD1. Germline loops: CDR1 SNHLY, CDR2 FYNNEI. The ends lost 0 bases at V and 6 bases at J; junction bases unmatched: 11. The length of the CDR3 is 18 residues. In DNA, the CDR3 is TGTGCCAGCAGTGAAGCCCCCCTGGTTGGGACAGGGCCCGGGGAGCTGTTTTTT. As protein: CASSEAPLVGTGPGELFF.

The V call is TRBV6-1, the J call TRBJ1-3, with D possibly being TRBD1 (6 bases). V lost 5 bases, J lost 3 bases, and 14 bases lay in between. This CDR3 has 15 amino acids. Germline CDR1 is MNHNS and CDR2 is SASEGT. CDR3 protein: CASSFTRGFGNTIYF. Here the CDR3 DNA reads TGTGCCAGCAGTTTTACGAGGGGGTTTGGAAACACCATATATTTT.

This chain links TRBV9 with TRBJ1-4, with D hard to call. Germline CDR1 SGDLS, CDR2 YYNGEE. V lost 3 bases and J lost 5, with 20 bases in between. This CDR3 comprises 17 residues. CDR3 in amino acids: CASSGGGVYVGNEKLFF. DNA for the CDR3: TGTGCCAGCAGCGGTGGTGGGGTGTATGTGGGGAATGAAAAACTGTTTTTT.

The genes are TRBV9 and TRBJ1-1; D not certain. The CDR3 contains 15 residues. Germline lookup yields CDR1 SGDLS and CDR2 YYNGEE. V lost 0 bases and J 1 base, leaving 10 bases between the germline ends. CDR3 amino acids: CASSVALEGNTEAFF. Here the CDR3 DNA reads TGTGCCAGCAGCGTAGCTCTGGAGGGGAACACTGAAGCTTTCTTT.

The V and J genes are TRBV7-8 and TRBJ2-1, with 10 nucleotides matching TRBD2. This CDR3 contains 17 residues. Germline loops: CDR1 SGHVS, CDR2 FQNEAQ. The trim removed 1 base at V and 4 bases at J, leaving 7 bases unmatched. The CDR3, as DNA: TGTGCCAGCAGCTTAGGGCTTAGCGGGGGGATTTACAATGAGCAGTTCTTC. Encoded protein: CASSLGLSGGIYNEQFF. Using reference TRBV7-8 and TRBJ2-1 for the parts outside the CDR3, the full variable domain is GAGVSQSPRYKVAKRGQDVALRCDPISGHVSLFWYQQALGQGPEFLTYFQNEAQLDKSGLPSDRFFAERPEGSVSTLKIQRTQQEDSAVYLCASSLGLSGGIYNEQFFGPGTRLTVL.

This clone was seen once. The chain combines TRBV11-2 with TRBJ2-5; the match to TRBD1 covers 7 bases. Trimming took 4 bases from V and 0 from J; bases not matched to a gene: 8. Germline V gives CDR1 SGHAT, CDR2 FQNNGV. This CDR3 has 16 residues. The CDR3 reads CASSSARGQYQETQYF. CDR3 nucleotide sequence: TGTGCCAGCAGCTCAGCCCGGGGACAGTACCAAGAGACCCAGTACTTC.

The chain uses TRBV18 and TRBJ1-5; the match to TRBD1 covers 11 bases. The germline V gene encodes CDR1 KGHSH and CDR2 LQKENI. The CDR3 contains 20 residues. J lost 0 bases, V lost 2 bases, and 12 bases had no gene match. The CDR3 spells CASSPGGRTGGIYSNQPQHF. CDR3 DNA sequence: TGTGCCAGCTCACCAGGGGGAAGGACAGGGGGCATCTATAGCAATCAGCCCCAGCATTTT.

The J gene is TRBJ1-2, the V gene TRBV5-5, with D hard to call. Germline values: CDR1 SGHKS, CDR2 YYEKEE (reference sequence). The CDR3 covers 15 residues. Trimming left V 0 bases short and J 5 bases short, with 14 bases between. The CDR3 coding sequence is TGTGCCAGCAGCTTGGAGGGCGGTACAACGTATGGCTACACCTTC. This encodes CASSLEGGTTYGYTF.

The V gene is TRBV2, the J gene TRBJ2-7; D is possibly TRBD1 (5 bases). CDR3 size: 14 residues. The V gene lost 3 bases and the J gene lost 0 bases, with 9 bases spanning the gap. Looked up from germline, CDR1 is SNHLY and CDR2 is FYNNEI. The CDR3 DNA reads TGTGCCAGCAGTGATTGGGGCAACTCCTACGAGCAGTACTTC. This gives the protein CASSDWGNSYEQYF. The full variable domain, with the rest looked up from reference TRBV2 and TRBJ2-7, is EPEVTQTPSHQVTQMGQEVILRCVPISNHLYFYWYRQILGQKVEFLVSFYNNEISEKSEIFDDQFSVERPDGSNFTLKIRSTKLEDSAMYFCASSDWGNSYEQYFGPGTRLTVT.

The rearrangement uses TRBV4-1 and TRBJ2-7; D assignment may be TRBD1 or TRBD2 (5 bases each). CDR3 length: 15 amino acids. Germline CDR1 MGHRA, CDR2 YSYEKL. Between the trimmed V and J ends, which lost 1 base and 6 bases, there was a span of 16 bases. The CDR3 DNA is TGCGCCAGCAGCCAAGTTGTGGGGGTAGGGATCGAGCAGTACTTC. This codes for CASSQVVGVGIEQYF.

This clone was detected once. The genes are TRBV27 and TRBJ2-2, with 13 bases aligning to TRBD2. Per germline, CDR1 MNHEY and CDR2 SMNVEV (reference sequence). This CDR3 is built from 16 residues. V was pared by 5 bases and J by 6 bases, with 6 bases of the junction left unmatched. The CDR3 sequence is CASSGRLAGGSGELFF. The CDR3 DNA sequence: TGTGCCAGCAGTGGGAGACTAGCGGGAGGTTCCGGGGAGCTGTTTTTT.

A single count supports this clone. CDR3: CASSLGGVGYEQYF. The CDR3 DNA follows: TGTGCCAGCAGCTTAGGAGGAGTGGGGTACGAGCAGTACTTC. This chain uses TRBV11-3 with TRBJ2-7; the D is unclear. Trimming cost V 1 base and J 4 bases, with 11 bases left between them. This CDR3 is built from 14 residues. Germline V CDR1 and CDR2: SGHNT, YENEEA.

This clone has a handful of counts. This rearrangement joins TRBV27 to TRBJ1-5; D is undetermined. Germline V gene lookup returns CDR1 MNHEY and CDR2 SMNVEV (reference sequence). The CDR3 totals 14 residues. Trimming took off 7 bases at V and 1 base at J, with 11 bases between the two ends. In DNA, the CDR3 is TGTGCCAGCAAGGGAAGCCGCAGCAATCAGCCCCAGCATTTT. Translating gives CASKGSRSNQPQHF.

The CDR3 sequence: CASSPGGGGPSYEQYF. DNA of the CDR3: TGTGCCAGCAGCCCCGGGGGCGGGGGGCCATCCTACGAGCAGTACTTC. V and J are TRBV13 and TRBJ2-7, with 8 positions matching TRBD2. Germline loops: CDR1 PRHDT, CDR2 FYEKMQ (reference sequence). The CDR3 spans 16 residues. The J segment lost 1 base and the V segment lost 5 bases, leaving 10 bases of the junction unmatched.

This sequence joins TRBV7-9 and TRBJ2-7, with unresolved D. CDR3 length: 13 residues. V lost 4 bases and J 3 bases, leaving 10 bases between the germline ends. Germline lookup yields CDR1 SEHNR and CDR2 FQNEAQ (reference sequence). CDR3 sequence reads: CASSSDPGYEQYF. The CDR3 nucleotides are TGTGCCAGCAGCTCGGACCCCGGCTACGAGCAGTACTTC.

Comment on this clone: An end of the junction does not agree with germline; a read error may underlie this. The V gene is TRBV7-7, the J gene TRBJ2-2; D not resolved. The CDR3 runs 15 residues. Germline CDR1 and CDR2: SSHAT and FNYEAQ (reference sequence). CDR3 sequence: CASSLIGPDAGELFF. CDR3 sequence (DNA): TGTGCTAGCAGCTTAATAGGCCCGGACGCCGGGGAGCTGTTTTTT.

CDR3 nucleotides: TGTGCCAGCAGTTCTCCCGGGACACTCTACAATGAGCAGTTCTTC. Its translation is CASSSPGTLYNEQFF. The rearrangement uses TRBV27 and TRBJ2-1, with D tentatively TRBD1 (6 bases). V was shortened by 4 bases and J by 3 bases, with 13 bases between the two germline ends. The CDR3 has 15 residues. Germline V lookup: CDR1 MNHEY, CDR2 SMNVEV (reference sequence).